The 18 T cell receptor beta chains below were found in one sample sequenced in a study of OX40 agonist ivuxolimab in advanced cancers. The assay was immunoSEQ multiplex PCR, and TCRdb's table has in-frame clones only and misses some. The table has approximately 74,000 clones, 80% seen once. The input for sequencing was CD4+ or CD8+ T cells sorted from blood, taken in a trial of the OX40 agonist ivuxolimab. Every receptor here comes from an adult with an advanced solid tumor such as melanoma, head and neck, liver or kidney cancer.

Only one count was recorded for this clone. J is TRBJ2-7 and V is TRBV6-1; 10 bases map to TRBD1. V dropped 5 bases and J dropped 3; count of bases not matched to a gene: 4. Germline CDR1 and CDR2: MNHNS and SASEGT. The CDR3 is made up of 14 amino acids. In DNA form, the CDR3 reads TGTGCCAGCAGTAAAGACAGGGGGCGCTACGAGCAGTACTTC. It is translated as CASSKDRGRYEQYF.

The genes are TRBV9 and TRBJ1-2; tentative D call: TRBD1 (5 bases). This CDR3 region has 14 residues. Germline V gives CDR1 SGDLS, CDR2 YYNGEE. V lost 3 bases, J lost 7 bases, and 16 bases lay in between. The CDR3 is CASSAGTLLPGYTF. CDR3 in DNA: TGTGCCAGCAGCGCCGGGACTCTCCTACCTGGCTACACCTTC. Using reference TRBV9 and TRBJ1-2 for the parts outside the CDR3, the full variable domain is DSGVTQTPKHLITATGQRVTLRCSPRSGDLSVYWYQQSLDQGLQFLIQYYNGEERAKGNILERFSAQQFPDLHSELNLSSLELGDSALYFCASSAGTLLPGYTFGSGTRLTVV.

CDR3 residues: CASSPQRATNEKLFF. CDR3 DNA: TGTGCCAGCTCACCACAACGGGCAACTAATGAAAAACTGTTTTTT. The rearrangement joins TRBV18 to TRBJ1-4; no definite D call. Germline V CDR1 and CDR2: KGHSH, LQKENI. The CDR3 has 15 residues. The V and J ends lost 1 base and 0 bases respectively, with 6 bases between them.

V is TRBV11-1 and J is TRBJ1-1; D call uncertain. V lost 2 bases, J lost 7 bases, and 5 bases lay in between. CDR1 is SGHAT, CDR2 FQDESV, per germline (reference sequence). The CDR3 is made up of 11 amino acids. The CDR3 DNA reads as TGTGCCAGCAGCTTAAATGATGAAGCTTTCTTT. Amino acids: CASSLNDEAFF.

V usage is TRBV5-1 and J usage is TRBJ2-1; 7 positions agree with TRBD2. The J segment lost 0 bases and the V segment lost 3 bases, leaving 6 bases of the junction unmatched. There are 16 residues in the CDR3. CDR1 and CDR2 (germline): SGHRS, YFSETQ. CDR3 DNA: TGCGCCAGCAGCTCCTCCGGGACTACCTCCTACAATGAGCAGTTCTTC. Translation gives CASSSSGTTSYNEQFF.

The CDR3 loop is CSVELFQGKGSEQYF. The CDR3 nucleotides read TGCAGCGTTGAATTGTTTCAGGGAAAAGGAAGCGAGCAGTACTTC. V and J are TRBV29-1 and TRBJ2-7, with a weak D call TRBD1 (5 bases). There are 15 residues in the CDR3. From germline, CDR1 is SQVTM and CDR2 ANQGSEA. The germline V and J ends were trimmed by 2 bases and 6 bases, with 20 bases remaining between them.

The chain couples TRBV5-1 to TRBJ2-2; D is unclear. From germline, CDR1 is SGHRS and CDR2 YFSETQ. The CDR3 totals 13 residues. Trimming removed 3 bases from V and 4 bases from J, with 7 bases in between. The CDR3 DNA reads TGCGCCAGCAGCTATGTATTCACCGGGGAGCTGTTTTTT. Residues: CASSYVFTGELFF.

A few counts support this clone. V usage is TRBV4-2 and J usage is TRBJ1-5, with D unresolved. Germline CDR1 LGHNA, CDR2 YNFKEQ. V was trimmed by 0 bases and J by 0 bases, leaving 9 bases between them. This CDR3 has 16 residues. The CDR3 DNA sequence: TGTGCCAGCAGCCAAGAGGCGAGGCTTAGCAATCAGCCCCAGCATTTT. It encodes CASSQEARLSNQPQHF.

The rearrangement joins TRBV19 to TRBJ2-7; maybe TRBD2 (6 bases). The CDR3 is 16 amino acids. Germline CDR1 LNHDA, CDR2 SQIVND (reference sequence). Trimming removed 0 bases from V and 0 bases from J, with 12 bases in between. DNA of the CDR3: TGTGCCAGTAGTATAGATCCGACCGGGAGCTCCTACGAGCAGTACTTC. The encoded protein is CASSIDPTGSSYEQYF.

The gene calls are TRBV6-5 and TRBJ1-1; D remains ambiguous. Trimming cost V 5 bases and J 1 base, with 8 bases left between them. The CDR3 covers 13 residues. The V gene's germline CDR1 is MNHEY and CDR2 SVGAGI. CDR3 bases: TGTGCCAGCAGTCCTAGGAGGAACACTGAAGCTTTCTTT. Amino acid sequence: CASSPRRNTEAFF.

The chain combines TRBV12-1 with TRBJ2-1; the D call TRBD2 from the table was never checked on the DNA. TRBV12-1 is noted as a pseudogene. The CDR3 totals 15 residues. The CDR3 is CASSQRDSTYNEQFF. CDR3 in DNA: TGTGCCAGCAGCCAGAGGGATAGTACTTACAATGAGCAGTTCTTC.

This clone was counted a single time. The CDR3 sequence: CASSKHHWTAPDSPLHF. The DNA of the CDR3 is TGTGCCAGCAGCAAACATCATTGGACAGCCCCCGATTCACCCCTCCACTTT. The J gene is TRBJ1-6, the V gene TRBV21-1; the D segment call TRBD1 is taken from the table without a DNA check. TRBV21-1 constitutes a pseudogene. The CDR3 is 17 amino acids.

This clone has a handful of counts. The CDR3 loop is CASSPPSQFYEQYF. DNA of the CDR3: TGTGCCAGCTCACCACCTTCCCAGTTCTACGAGCAGTACTTC. The chain employs TRBV18 and TRBJ2-7; D remains ambiguous. CDR3 length: 14 residues. Germline CDR1 reads KGHSH; CDR2 reads LQKENI. Trimming took 0 bases from V and 3 from J, leaving 9 bases between them.

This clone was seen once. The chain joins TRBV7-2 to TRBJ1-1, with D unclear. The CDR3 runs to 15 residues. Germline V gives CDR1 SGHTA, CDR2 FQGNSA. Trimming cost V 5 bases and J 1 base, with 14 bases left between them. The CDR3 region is CASSPHGGRNTEAFF. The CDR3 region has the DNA TGTGCCAGCAGCCCCCACGGCGGACGGAACACTGAAGCTTTCTTT.

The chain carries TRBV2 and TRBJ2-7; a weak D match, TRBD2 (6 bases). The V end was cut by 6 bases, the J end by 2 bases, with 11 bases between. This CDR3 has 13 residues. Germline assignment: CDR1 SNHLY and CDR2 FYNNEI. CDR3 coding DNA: TGTGCCAGCAGCCAGGGAGGAGCCTACGAGCAGTACTTC. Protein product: CASSQGGAYEQYF.

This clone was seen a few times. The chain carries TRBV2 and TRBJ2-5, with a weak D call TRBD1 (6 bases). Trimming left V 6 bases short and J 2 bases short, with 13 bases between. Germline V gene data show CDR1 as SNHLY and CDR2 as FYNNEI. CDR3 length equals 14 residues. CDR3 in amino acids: CASRMGANQETQYF. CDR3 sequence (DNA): TGTGCCAGCAGAATGGGGGCGAATCAAGAGACCCAGTACTTC.

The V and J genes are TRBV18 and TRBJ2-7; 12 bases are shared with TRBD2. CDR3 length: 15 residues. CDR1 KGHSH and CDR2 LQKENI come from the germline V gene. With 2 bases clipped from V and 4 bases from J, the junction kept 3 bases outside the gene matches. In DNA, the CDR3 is TGTGCCAGCTCACCAGGACTAGCGGGGAGGTACGAGCAGTACTTC. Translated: CASSPGLAGRYEQYF.

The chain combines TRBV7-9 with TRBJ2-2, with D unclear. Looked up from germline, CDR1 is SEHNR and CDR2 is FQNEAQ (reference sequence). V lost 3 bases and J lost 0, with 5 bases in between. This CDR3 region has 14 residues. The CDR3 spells CASSLNANTGELFF. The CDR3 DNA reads TGTGCCAGCAGCTTGAACGCGAACACCGGGGAGCTGTTTTTT.